The T cell receptor (beta chain) described here comes from a study of T-cell reconstitution after alpha-beta-depleted transplantation in children. The table lists this clonotype with a few counts. Unique molecular identifiers were built into the TCRbeta library. Via MiXCR, TCRdb re-called the PCR reads, giving one row per CDR3 protein. The sample yields 640,000 or so distinct CDR3 sequences, 16% seen once. The CDR3 extends over 12 amino acids. In germline, CDR1 is SGHRS, CDR2 YFSETQ. V was trimmed by 3 bases and J by 5 bases, leaving 7 bases between them. This clonotype was sampled from a human donor who donated a stem cell graft to a child with acute myeloid leukemia. Sequences were derived from PBMCs from the stem cell graft donor, sampled from the stem cell graft. The V call is TRBV5-1, the J call TRBJ2-3; a weak D match, TRBD2 (5 bases). The CDR3 loop reads CASSSEVDTQYF. As DNA, the CDR3 is TGCGCCAGCAGCTCGGAGGTAGATACGCAGTATTTT.